The clone carrying this TCR beta chain was seen only a few times. Antigen specificity is unknown. Trimming at V came to 4 bases and at J to 2 bases, leaving 5 bases not matched to a gene. CDR1 is SGHTA and CDR2 is FQGNSA in the germline V gene. The CDR3 length is 16 residues. The entry originates in a study of beta chain features in type 1 diabetes. The study reverse transcribed the entire isolated RNA, so it sequenced expressed TCRB transcripts. The data were produced by immunoSEQ multiplex PCR, yet TCRdb's version contains in-frame clones alone and is incomplete. The sample carries about 250,000 clones, 11% to 15% recorded once. Study findings and constraints: There were fewer insertions and more deletions at the VDJ junctions of type 1 diabetes patients.

The TCR comes from a middle-aged woman in good health. The chain has TRBV7-2 and TRBJ1-6, with 7 bases that match TRBD1. Sequencing used naive CD4+ T cells from blood. The CDR3 nucleotides are TGTGCCAGCAGCTCACAGGGGTTAACCTATAATTCACCCCTCCACTTT. It yields the protein CASSSQGLTYNSPLHF.